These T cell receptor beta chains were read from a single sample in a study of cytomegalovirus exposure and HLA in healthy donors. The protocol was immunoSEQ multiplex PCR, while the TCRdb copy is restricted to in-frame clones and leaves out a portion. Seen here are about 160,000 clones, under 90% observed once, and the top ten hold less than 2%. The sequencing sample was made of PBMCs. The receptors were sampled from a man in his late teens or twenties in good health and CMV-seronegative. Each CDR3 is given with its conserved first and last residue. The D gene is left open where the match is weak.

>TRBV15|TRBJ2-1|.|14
TGTGCCACCAGCAGAGAGGGGACACACAATGAGCAGTTCTTC
CATSREGTHNEQFF
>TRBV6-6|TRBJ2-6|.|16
TGTGCCAGCAGTTACGGCGGGAACTCTGGGGCCAACGTCCTGACTTTC
CASSYGGNSGANVLTF
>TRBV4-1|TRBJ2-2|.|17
TGCGCCAGCAGCGCCAGGGCACCACAGGGTAACACCGGGGAGCTGTTTTTT
CASSARAPQGNTGELFF
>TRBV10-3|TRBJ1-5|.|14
TGTGCCATCAGGGACAGTACGGTCGGTCAGCCCCAGCATTTT
CAIRDSTVGQPQHF
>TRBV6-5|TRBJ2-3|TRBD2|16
TGTGCCAGCAGTTACGGCTGGACTAGCAGGACAGATACGCAGTATTTT
CASSYGWTSRTDTQYF
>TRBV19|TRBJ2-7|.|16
TGTGCCAGTAGTATCGATATTGGAGTGGGGGCTCACGAGCAGTACTTC
CASSIDIGVGAHEQYF
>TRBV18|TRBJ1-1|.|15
TGTGCCAGCTCCCCAGTACCGGGGGGGAACACTGAAGCTTTCTTT
CASSPVPGGNTEAFF
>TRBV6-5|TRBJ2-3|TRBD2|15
TGTGCCACCAGGACGGGACTAGCGGGGACAGATACGCAGTATTTT
CATRTGLAGTDTQYF
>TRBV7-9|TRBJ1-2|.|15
TGTGCCAGCAGCCCCCCGATCGAGGGGGGGTATGGCTACACCTTC
CASSPPIEGGYGYTF
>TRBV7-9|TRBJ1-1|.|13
TGTGCCAGCACCCCCCCGGGGAACACTGAAGCTTTCTTT
CASTPPGNTEAFF
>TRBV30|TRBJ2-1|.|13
TGTGCCTGGTCGGTTGACAGCAACAATGAGCAGTTCTTC
CAWSVDSNNEQFF
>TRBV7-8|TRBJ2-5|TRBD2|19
TGTGCCAGCAGCTTACGGGTAGCGGGGGGTCCGCTAGGGCAAGAGACCCAGTACTTC
CASSLRVAGGPLGQETQYF
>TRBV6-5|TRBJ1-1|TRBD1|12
TGTGCCAGCAGGGGACAGGGGTCTGAAGCTTTCTTT
CASRGQGSEAFF
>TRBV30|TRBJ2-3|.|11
TGTGCCTGGAGTGTCAGGAATACGCAGTATTTT
CAWSVRNTQYF
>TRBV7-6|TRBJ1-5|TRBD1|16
TGTGCCAGCAGCTTAGAACAGGGGGCAACAGTTCAGCCCCAGCATTTT
CASSLEQGATVQPQHF
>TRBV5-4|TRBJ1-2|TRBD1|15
TGTGCCAGCAGCTTGCCCGACAGGGGCCTCCATGGCTACACCTTC
CASSLPDRGLHGYTF
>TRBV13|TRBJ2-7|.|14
TGTGCCAGCAGCCCCATGGGGGGAACCTACGAGCAGTACTTC
CASSPMGGTYEQYF
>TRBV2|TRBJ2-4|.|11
TGTGCCAGCAGTCTCCAGGACATTCAGTACTTC
CASSLQDIQYF
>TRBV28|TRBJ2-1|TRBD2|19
TGTGCCAGCAGTCCCCTGCCCCCGCTACTAGCGAGAGGATACAATGAGCAGTTCTTC
CASSPLPPLLARGYNEQFF
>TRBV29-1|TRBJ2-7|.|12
TGCAGCGTTGTCAACGGGAGCTACGAGCAGTACTTC
CSVVNGSYEQYF
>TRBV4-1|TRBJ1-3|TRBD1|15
TGCGCCAGCAGCCTTGGGACAGGGGACGGAAACACCATATATTTT
CASSLGTGDGNTIYF
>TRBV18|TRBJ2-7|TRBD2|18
TGTGCCAGCTCAACAAGCCCGGGACTAGCGGGAGGGTTATACGAGCAGTACTTC
CASSTSPGLAGGLYEQYF